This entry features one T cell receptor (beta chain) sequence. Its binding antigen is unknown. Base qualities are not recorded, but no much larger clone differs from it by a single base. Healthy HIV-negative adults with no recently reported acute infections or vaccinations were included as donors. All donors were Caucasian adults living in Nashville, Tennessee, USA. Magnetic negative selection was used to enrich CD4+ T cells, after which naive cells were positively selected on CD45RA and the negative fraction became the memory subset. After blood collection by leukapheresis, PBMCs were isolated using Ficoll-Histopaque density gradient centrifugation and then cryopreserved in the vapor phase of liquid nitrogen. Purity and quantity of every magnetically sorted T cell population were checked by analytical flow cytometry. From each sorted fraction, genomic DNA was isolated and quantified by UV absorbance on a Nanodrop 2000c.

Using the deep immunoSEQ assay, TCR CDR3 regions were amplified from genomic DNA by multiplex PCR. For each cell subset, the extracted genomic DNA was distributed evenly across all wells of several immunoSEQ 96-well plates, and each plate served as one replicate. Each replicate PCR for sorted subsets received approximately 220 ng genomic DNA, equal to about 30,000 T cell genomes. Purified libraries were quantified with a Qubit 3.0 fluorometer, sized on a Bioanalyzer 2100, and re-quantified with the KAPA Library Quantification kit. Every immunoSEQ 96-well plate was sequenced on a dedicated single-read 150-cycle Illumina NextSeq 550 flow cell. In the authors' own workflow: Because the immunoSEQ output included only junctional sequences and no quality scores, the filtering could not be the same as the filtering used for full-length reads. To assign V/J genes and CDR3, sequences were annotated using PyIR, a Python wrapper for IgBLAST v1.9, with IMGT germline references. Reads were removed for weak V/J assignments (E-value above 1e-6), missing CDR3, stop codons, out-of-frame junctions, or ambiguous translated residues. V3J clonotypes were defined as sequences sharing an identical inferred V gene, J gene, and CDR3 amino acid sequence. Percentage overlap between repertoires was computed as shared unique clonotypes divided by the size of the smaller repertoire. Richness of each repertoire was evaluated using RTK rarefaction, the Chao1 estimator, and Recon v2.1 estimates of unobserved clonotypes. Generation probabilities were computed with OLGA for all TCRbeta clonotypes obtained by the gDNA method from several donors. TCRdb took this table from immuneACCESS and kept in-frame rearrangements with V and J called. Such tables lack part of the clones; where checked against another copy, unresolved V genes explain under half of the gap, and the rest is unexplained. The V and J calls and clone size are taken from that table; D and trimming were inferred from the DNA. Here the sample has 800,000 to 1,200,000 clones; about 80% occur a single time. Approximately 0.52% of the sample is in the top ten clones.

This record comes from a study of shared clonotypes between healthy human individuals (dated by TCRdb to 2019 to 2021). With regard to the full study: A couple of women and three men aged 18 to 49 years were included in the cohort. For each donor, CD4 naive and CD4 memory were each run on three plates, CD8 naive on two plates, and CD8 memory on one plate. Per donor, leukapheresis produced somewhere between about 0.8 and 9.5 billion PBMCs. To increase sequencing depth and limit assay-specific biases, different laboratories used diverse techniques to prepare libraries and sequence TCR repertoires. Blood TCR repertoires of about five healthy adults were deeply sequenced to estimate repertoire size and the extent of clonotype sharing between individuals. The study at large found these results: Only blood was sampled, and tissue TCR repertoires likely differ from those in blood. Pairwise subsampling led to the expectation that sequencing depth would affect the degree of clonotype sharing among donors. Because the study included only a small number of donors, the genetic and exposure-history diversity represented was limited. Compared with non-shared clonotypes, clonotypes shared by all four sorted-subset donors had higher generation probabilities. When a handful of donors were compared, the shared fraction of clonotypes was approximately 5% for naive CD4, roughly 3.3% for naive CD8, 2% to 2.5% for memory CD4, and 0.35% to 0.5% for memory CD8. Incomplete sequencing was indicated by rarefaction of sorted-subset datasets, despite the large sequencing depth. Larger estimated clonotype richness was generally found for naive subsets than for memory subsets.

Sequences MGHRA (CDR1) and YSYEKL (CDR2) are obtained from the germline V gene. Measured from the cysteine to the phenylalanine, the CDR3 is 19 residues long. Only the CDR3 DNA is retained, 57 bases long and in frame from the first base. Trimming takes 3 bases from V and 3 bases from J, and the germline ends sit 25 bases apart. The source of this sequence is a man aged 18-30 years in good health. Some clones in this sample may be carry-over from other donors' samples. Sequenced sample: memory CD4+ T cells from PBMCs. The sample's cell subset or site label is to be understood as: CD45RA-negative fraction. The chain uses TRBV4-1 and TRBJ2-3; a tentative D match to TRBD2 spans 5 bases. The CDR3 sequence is CASSQDHPFGGRGTDTQYF. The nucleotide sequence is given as TGCGCCAGCAGCCAGGATCACCCATTCGGTGGGAGAGGAACAGATACGCAGTATTTT.